This entry lists 9 T cell receptor beta chains sequenced from one sample in a study of blood T cells in healthy people across ages. Combining a sample-barcoded 5' primer with a J-beta primer mix, a second PCR ran for about 7 to 11 cycles. A single record per CDR3 protein comes from TCRdb applying MiXCR to the 5' RACE reads. The data show approximately 780,000 distinct CDR3 sequences, roughly 26% seen once. These data were also reused for a study on T cells of mothers and their children.

Sequencing was carried out using blood. The receptor set was obtained from a boy aged 10-17 years in good health.

The J gene is TRBJ2-3, the V gene TRBV9; TRBD1 might be the D (5 bases). The CDR3 is made up of 14 amino acids. Germline V gene data show CDR1 as SGDLS and CDR2 as YYNGEE. The V and J ends lost 0 bases and 0 bases respectively, with 5 bases between them. CDR3 in DNA: TGTGCCAGCAGCGTAGAGGGGAGCACAGATACGCAGTATTTT. Translated: CASSVEGSTDTQYF.

This clonotype was observed a few times. This chain links TRBV5-1 with TRBJ1-4, with D possibly matching TRBD1 (5 bases). V shed 0 bases and J shed 8 bases, with 11 bases lying between them. Germline V CDR1 and CDR2: SGHRS, YFSETQ. CDR3 length equals 14 residues. DNA of the CDR3: TGCGCCAGCAGCTTGGGGTCGACAGACGAAAAACTGTTTTTT. This encodes CASSLGSTDEKLFF.

This clonotype showed up just a few times. The J gene is TRBJ1-4, the V gene TRBV12-3 or TRBV12-4, with D perhaps TRBD1 (6 bases). V shed 6 bases and J shed 2 bases, with 13 bases lying between them. The CDR3 has 15 amino acids. This CDR3 reads CASSHRVWTNEKLFF. The CDR3 DNA reads TGTGCCAGCAGCCACAGGGTCTGGACTAATGAAAAACTGTTTTTT.

In the case of this clonotype: One end of the junction is discordant with germline, which a read error may explain. The chain recombines TRBV25-1 with TRBJ1-1, with D hard to call. The CDR3 is 14 residues long. From germline, CDR1 is MGHDK and CDR2 SYGVNS. CDR3 loop: CVSSEFGRNTEAFF. CDR3 in DNA: TGTGTCAGCAGTGAATTCGGGCGGAACACTGAAGCTTTCTTT.

This chain connects TRBV28 to TRBJ2-3; 8 positions agree with TRBD2. The V and J ends lost 5 bases and 4 bases, in that order; junction bases with no gene match: 11. In germline, CDR1 is MDHEN, CDR2 SYDVKM. The CDR3 is made up of 16 amino acids. DNA for the CDR3: TGTGCCAGCAGTCCTGGGACTAGTTTAGGGTCAGATACGCAGTATTTT. Translated: CASSPGTSLGSDTQYF.

This rearrangement joins TRBV7-9 to TRBJ2-5, with D possibly matching TRBD1 (5 bases). This CDR3 is built from 15 residues. V was clipped by 5 bases and J by 6 bases, with 19 bases between them. Germline V gene lookup returns CDR1 SEHNR and CDR2 FQNEAQ (reference sequence). The CDR3 nucleotides are TGTGCCAGCAGCCCGCGAGGAGACAGTAGACAGACCCAGTACTTC. The encoded protein is CASSPRGDSRQTQYF.

This clonotype has just a few counts. The chain employs TRBV18 and TRBJ2-3; 7 positions match TRBD2. Germline assignment: CDR1 KGHSH and CDR2 LQKENI. The CDR3 is made up of 15 amino acids. V lost 0 bases and J lost 5; bases outside the gene matches: 5. This CDR3 reads CASSPPSRGGDTQYF. The CDR3 bases are TGTGCCAGCTCACCACCGTCACGCGGGGGAGATACGCAGTATTTT.

This clonotype was seen a few times. The junction and the germline gene differ at one end; a read error may be behind it. CDR3 residues: CSSSPRYRVSYEQYF. DNA of the CDR3: TGCTCCAGCAGCCCCCGTTACAGGGTCTCCTACGAGCAGTACTTC. This rearrangement joins TRBV5-1 to TRBJ2-7; D is perhaps TRBD1 (6 bases). Per germline, CDR1 SGHRS and CDR2 YFSETQ. The CDR3 has 15 amino acids.

This clonotype was picked up a small number of times. The rearrangement links TRBV20-1 to TRBJ1-4; maybe TRBD1 (5 bases). The CDR3 is 13 amino acids. The V gene's germline CDR1 is DFQATT and CDR2 SNEGSKA (reference sequence). Trimming pared 5 bases from V and 7 bases from J, leaving 14 bases between. The CDR3 reads CSASETRGEKLFF. DNA for the CDR3: TGCAGTGCTTCGGAGACGAGGGGTGAAAAACTGTTTTTT.